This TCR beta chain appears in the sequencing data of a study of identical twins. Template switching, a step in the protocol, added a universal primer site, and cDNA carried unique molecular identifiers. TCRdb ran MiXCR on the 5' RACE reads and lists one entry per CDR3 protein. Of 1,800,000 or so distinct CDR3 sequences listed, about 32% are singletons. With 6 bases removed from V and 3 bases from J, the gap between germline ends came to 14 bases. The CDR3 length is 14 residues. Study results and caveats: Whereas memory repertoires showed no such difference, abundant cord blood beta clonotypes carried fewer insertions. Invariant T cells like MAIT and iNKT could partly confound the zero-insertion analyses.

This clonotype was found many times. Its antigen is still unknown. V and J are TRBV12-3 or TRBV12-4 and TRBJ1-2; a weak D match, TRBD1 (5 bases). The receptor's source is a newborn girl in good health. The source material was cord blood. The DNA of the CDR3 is TGTGCCAGCAGAGGGACTTCTTCCCACTATGGCTACACCTTC. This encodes CASRGTSSHYGYTF.